Following are 14 T cell receptor beta chains from one sample sequenced in a study of cytomegalovirus exposure and HLA in healthy donors. The PCR ran on 60 Vbeta and 13 Jbeta primers. The repertoire was sequenced with immunoSEQ multiplex PCR; TCRdb's copy has only in-frame clones and lacks some. The table includes about 150,000 clones, around 80% detected once. Source material: PBMCs. The receptors come from a woman in her forties in good health and CMV-seronegative.

V usage is TRBV11-1 and J usage is TRBJ2-3; no clear D gene. Germline-derived CDR1 and CDR2 are SGHAT and FQDESV (reference sequence). V was clipped by 0 bases and J by 5 bases, with 9 bases between them. The CDR3 consists of 14 residues. The CDR3 DNA reads as TGTGCCAGCAGCTTAGCGTTGTGGCAAGATACGCAGTATTTT. Translated: CASSLALWQDTQYF.

The rearrangement joins TRBV6-5 to TRBJ2-7; TRBD2 matches 7 bases. This CDR3 has 14 amino acids. CDR1 MNHEY and CDR2 SVGAGI come from the germline V gene. The V and J ends lost 5 bases and 6 bases, in that order; junction bases with no gene match: 10. For the CDR3, the DNA is TGTGCCAGCAGTATGACTAGCTCAAACTCCGAGCAGTACTTC. The encoded protein is CASSMTSSNSEQYF.

CDR3 nucleotides: TGTGCCAGCAGCTTACTAGCGGGGACGAACACCGGGGAGCTGTTTTTT. It encodes CASSLLAGTNTGELFF. This chain uses TRBV5-6 with TRBJ2-2; 10 bases map to TRBD2. The CDR3 totals 16 residues. Germline V gene data show CDR1 as SGHDT and CDR2 as YYEEEE. Trimming at V came to 2 bases and at J to 0 bases, leaving 1 base not matched to a gene. Looking up the rest from reference TRBV5-6 and TRBJ2-2 gives the full variable domain: DAGVTQSPTHLIKTRGQQVTLRCSPKSGHDTVSWYQQALGQGPQFIFQYYEEEERQRGNFPDRFSGHQFPNYSSELNVNALLLGDSALYLCASSLLAGTNTGELFFGEGSRLTVL.

This sequence joins TRBV5-1 and TRBJ1-2, with a weak D call TRBD1 (5 bases). Trimming pared 1 base from V and 7 bases from J, leaving 11 bases between. Per the germline V gene, CDR1 is SGHRS and CDR2 is YFSETQ. The CDR3 totals 13 residues. As DNA, the CDR3 is TGCGCCAGCAGCTTGAGCAGGGAACGTGGCTACACCTTC. Its protein product is CASSLSRERGYTF.

The rearrangement uses TRBV7-2 and TRBJ2-5; no reliable D call. There are 12 residues in the CDR3. Deletions cut 0 bases from V and 5 bases from J, with 4 bases between. Looked up from germline, CDR1 is SGHTA and CDR2 is FQGNSA. As DNA, the CDR3 is TGTGCCAGCAGCTTAGCGAGGGAGACCCAGTACTTC. It codes for CASSLARETQYF.

The DNA of the CDR3 is TGTGCCAGTTCCGCCGAGCGACTAGTCCTCATTCAGTACTTC. Protein: CASSAERLVLIQYF. The chain couples TRBV7-8 to TRBJ2-4; a possible D gene is TRBD2 (6 bases). The CDR3 totals 14 residues. Germline values: CDR1 SGHVS, CDR2 FQNEAQ. V was cut by 9 bases and J by 9 bases, with 21 bases left in between.

This clone was recorded a few times. This chain joins TRBV7-2 and TRBJ1-1, with D possibly TRBD1 on 6 matching bases. Trimming took 5 bases from V and 1 from J, leaving 17 bases between them. The germline gives CDR1 SGHTA, CDR2 FQGNSA. The CDR3 sequence is 16 residues long. Here the CDR3 reads CASSRTSGAPNTEAFF. DNA of the CDR3: TGTGCCAGCAGCAGGACCTCAGGGGCGCCGAACACTGAAGCTTTCTTT.

This clone has only a few counts. As DNA, the CDR3 is TGTGCCAGCAGCCAAGGCGGAGGCGCCAAAAACATTCAGTACTTC. Translating gives CASSQGGGAKNIQYF. The chain has TRBV4-2 and TRBJ2-4, with a weak D call TRBD2 (5 bases). Trimming removed 1 base from V and 1 base from J, with 8 bases in between. From germline, CDR1 is LGHNA and CDR2 YNFKEQ. CDR3 length: 15 amino acids.

This clone was picked up one time. The gene calls are TRBV5-1 and TRBJ2-7, with D unclear. From germline, CDR1 is SGHRS and CDR2 YFSETQ. Trimming removed 0 bases from V and 3 bases from J, with 7 bases in between. The CDR3 runs 13 residues. CDR3 loop: CASSLDVYYEQYF. The CDR3 nucleotides read TGCGCCAGCAGCTTGGACGTCTACTACGAGCAGTACTTC. Full variable domain (missing parts from reference TRBV5-1 and TRBJ2-7): KAGVTQTPRYLIKTRGQQVTLSCSPISGHRSVSWYQQTPGQGLQFLFEYFSETQRNKGNFPGRFSGRQFSNSRSEMNVSTLELGDSALYLCASSLDVYYEQYFGPGTRLTVT.

The chain recombines TRBV6-5 with TRBJ2-7; 12 nucleotides line up with TRBD2. The V segment lost 5 bases and the J segment 4 bases; nucleotides outside the gene matches: 6. CDR3 length equals 15 residues. CDR1 is MNHEY and CDR2 is SVGAGI in the germline V gene. In DNA form, the CDR3 reads TGTGCCAGCAGTCGAGCCGGGACTAGCGGGTACGAGCAGTACTTC. It is translated as CASSRAGTSGYEQYF.

The V call is TRBV28, the J call TRBJ2-6, with 8 bases fitting TRBD1. V lost 6 bases and J lost 0; bases outside the gene matches: 7. CDR1 MDHEN and CDR2 SYDVKM come from the germline V gene. The CDR3 has 17 residues. Here the CDR3 reads CASRSGTGLSGANVLTF. The CDR3 nucleotides are TGTGCCAGCAGGTCCGGGACAGGCCTCTCTGGGGCCAACGTCCTGACTTTC.

This rearrangement joins TRBV5-1 to TRBJ2-5; TRBD1 might be the D (5 bases). Trimming pared 4 bases from V and 4 bases from J, leaving 8 bases between. This CDR3 comprises 12 residues. In germline, CDR1 is SGHRS, CDR2 YFSETQ. CDR3 loop: CASSRQSETQYF. In DNA form, the CDR3 reads TGCGCCAGCAGCAGACAGTCAGAGACCCAGTACTTC.

The chain links TRBV7-3 to TRBJ2-1; 7 bases agree with TRBD2. Germline-derived CDR1 and CDR2 are SGHTA and FQGTGA. V shed 1 base and J 8 bases; nucleotides not matched to a gene: 11. This CDR3 has 16 residues. For the CDR3, the DNA is TGTGCCAGCAGCTTAAAAAGGCGGGAGAGGTCGGATGAGCAGTTCTTC. Encoded protein: CASSLKRRERSDEQFF.

The chain joins TRBV7-8 to TRBJ1-2; D unclear. The V and J ends lost 0 bases and 8 bases respectively, with 13 bases between them. The length of the CDR3 is 14 residues. Germline V gene data show CDR1 as SGHVS and CDR2 as FQNEAQ. The CDR3 protein is CASSLAKEAGGYTF. The CDR3 nucleotides read TGTGCCAGCAGCTTAGCCAAGGAGGCGGGGGGCTACACCTTC. Drawing the rest from reference TRBV7-8 and TRBJ1-2, the complete variable domain is GAGVSQSPRYKVAKRGQDVALRCDPISGHVSLFWYQQALGQGPEFLTYFQNEAQLDKSGLPSDRFFAERPEGSVSTLKIQRTQQEDSAVYLCASSLAKEAGGYTFGSGTRLTVV.